Sequencing of this T cell receptor beta chain was carried out in a study of blood T cells in healthy people across ages. Then a second PCR, running about 6 to 11 cycles, was carried out with a sample-barcoded 5' primer and a J-beta primer mix. TCRdb called the 5' RACE reads again in MiXCR, with one record for every CDR3 protein. This table holds some 670,000 distinct CDR3 sequences, 45% to 60% found once. This CDR3 comprises 16 residues. Remarks on this clonotype: An end of the junction does not agree with germline; a read error may underlie this.

The rearrangement joins TRBV12-3 or TRBV12-4 to TRBJ1-5; 9 bases map to TRBD1. The J call may be mistaken, given a closer DNA end match to TRBJ2-3. The sequenced sample was blood. The origin of this receptor is a woman older than 75 in good health. The CDR3 DNA reads TGTGCCAGCAGTTTACCCGGGACAGGGAGGACAGATATGCAGTATTTT. The encoded protein is CASSLPGTGRTDMQYF.